Here is one T cell receptor beta chain with its context. This entry is derived from a study of blood T cell repertoires in COVID-19. Which cohort a participant joined came from the clinical history participants gave. Repertoires were generated with immunoSEQ multiplex PCR, while TCRdb's copy carries only in-frame clones and drops some. Of a few hundred thousand clones listed, roughly 90% are singletons. Material: PBMCs or T cells enriched from blood (not recorded which). The sequence was collected from a woman aged 40 to 50 who had recovered from COVID-19.

CDR3 loop: CASSFLRGGVSYEQYF. The DNA of the CDR3 is TGTGCCAGCAGCTTTCTGAGGGGAGGAGTCTCTTACGAGCAGTACTTC. The V gene is TRBV21-1, the J gene TRBJ2-7; the table assigns TRBD2, which was not confirmed against the DNA. TRBV21-1 is recorded as a pseudogene. The CDR3 extends over 16 amino acids.